A selection of T cell receptor beta chains follows, all from one sample in a study of blood T cell repertoires in COVID-19. The method was immunoSEQ multiplex PCR; TCRdb's version includes in-frame clones alone and lacks a portion of them. The table has about 240,000 clones, 70% to 75% seen once. Specimen: peripheral blood. Source of these receptors: a woman over 75 with acute or convalescent COVID-19. The CDR3 runs from the conserved cysteine through the conserved F or W. D genes are given only for firm matches. Only some rows state a clone size, as once, few, many or a class for expanded clones.

j_call,d_call,clone_size,v_call,cdr3_nt,cdr3_aa
TRBJ2-5,TRBD2,NA,TRBV2,TGTGCCAGCAGTGAGGTCCCAGCGGGAAGACAGACCCAGTACTTC,CASSEVPAGRQTQYF
TRBJ2-2,TRBD2,NA,TRBV7-2,TGTGCCAGCAGCGCCCCGGGACTACGGATCGGGGAGCTGTTTTTT,CASSAPGLRIGELFF
TRBJ2-7,NA,NA,TRBV5-4,TGTGCCAGCAGCCCAGACTACGCCTCCTACGAGCAGTACTTC,CASSPDYASYEQYF
TRBJ1-1,NA,NA,TRBV12-5,TGTGCTAGTGGCAGGGGCACTGAAGCTTTCTTT,CASGRGTEAFF
TRBJ2-5,TRBD1,NA,TRBV6-4,TGTGCCAGCAGTGGGACAGGGTCTGCTGAGACCCAGTACTTC,CASSGTGSAETQYF
TRBJ1-2,NA,few,TRBV2,TGTGCCAGCAGTGAAAGGACAGAGAACACCTTC,CASSERTENTF
TRBJ1-5,NA,NA,TRBV24-1,TGTGCCACCAGTGGGCTCTCCGGGCAGCCCCAGCATTTT,CATSGLSGQPQHF
TRBJ2-3,TRBD2,NA,TRBV6-5,TGTGCCAGCAACCGGGACTACCCGACAGATACGCAGTATTTT,CASNRDYPTDTQYF
TRBJ1-1,NA,NA,TRBV10-3,TGTGCCATCAGTGAGGGGAGGGGACAAGCTTTCTTT,CAISEGRGQAFF
TRBJ2-5,NA,NA,TRBV27,TGTGCCAGCGGACTCCAAGAGACCCAGTACTTC,CASGLQETQYF
TRBJ2-7,TRBD1,NA,TRBV6-5,TGTGCCAGCAGGCAGGGACAGGCATACTACGAGCAGTACTTC,CASRQGQAYYEQYF
TRBJ2-2,TRBD2,few,TRBV5-1,TGCGCCAGCAGCTTGGGGCGACTAGCGGGGGGCCAATCAAGCCGGGAGCTGTTTTTT,CASSLGRLAGGQSSRELFF
TRBJ1-5,NA,NA,TRBV10-1,TGCGCCAGCAGTGAAACCCAGGGTCAGCCCCAGCATTTT,CASSETQGQPQHF
TRBJ2-1,TRBD2,NA,TRBV5-1,TGCGCCAGCAGCTTGGCCCCGGCGGGGGGGCCCGACAATGAGCAGTTCTTC,CASSLAPAGGPDNEQFF
TRBJ1-1,NA,NA,TRBV29-1,TGCAGCGTTGACGGGGGGAAGACTGAAGCTTTCTTT,CSVDGGKTEAFF
TRBJ2-1,NA,NA,TRBV16,TGTGCCAGCAGCCAAAATCGGGGGACTTTAACCTACAATGAGCAGTTCTTC,CASSQNRGTLTYNEQFF
TRBJ2-1,TRBD2,NA,TRBV28,TGTGCCAGGCCGACTAGCGGCCCCAATGAGCAGTTCTTC,CARPTSGPNEQFF
TRBJ1-2,NA,NA,TRBV10-1,TGCGCCAGCAGCGCCAGGGAAAGCAAGAAACCAGCTCCTCTCTATGGCTACACCTTC,CASSARESKKPAPLYGYTF
TRBJ1-5,NA,NA,TRBV2,TGTGCCAGCAGTGATTGGAGTTTGAGCAATCAGCCCCAGCATTTT,CASSDWSLSNQPQHF
TRBJ2-1,TRBD1,NA,TRBV5-1,TGCGCCAGCAGCCCGGGGGACAGGGGGTTCGAGCAGTTCTTC,CASSPGDRGFEQFF
TRBJ2-3,TRBD2,NA,TRBV3-1/TRBV3-2,TGTGCCAGCCAGGGTAGCGGGAGAGTAGATACGCAGTATTTT,CASQGSGRVDTQYF
TRBJ2-3,TRBD1,NA,TRBV7-9,TGTGCCAGCAGCTTGCGGCTTTGGGCCAGGGGGCTTGATACGCAGTATTTT,CASSLRLWARGLDTQYF